This TCR beta chain was observed in a study of T-cell reconstitution after alpha-beta-depleted transplantation in children. V lost 3 bases to trimming and J lost 4 bases, with 20 bases between them. This CDR3 region has 17 residues. Germline V lookup: CDR1 MGHDK, CDR2 SYGVNS. Preparation of the TCRbeta library involved a method that used unique molecular identifiers. TCRdb reprocessed the PCR reads via MiXCR and lists one record per CDR3 protein. The sample lists 100,000 to 120,000 distinct CDR3 sequences; about a tenth were seen once. At least ten counts were recorded for this clonotype. This receptor was taken from a human donor who donated a stem cell graft to a child with acute lymphoblastic leukemia. This sequence joins TRBV25-1 and TRBJ2-3; unclear D gene. This material consisted of PBMCs from the stem cell graft donor, taken from the stem cell graft. CDR3 sequence (DNA): TGTGCCAGCAGTGACCCCTTGAGTGGGGTACTATCAGATACGCAGTATTTT. It encodes CASSDPLSGVLSDTQYF.